These T cell receptor beta chains were read from a single sample in a study of blood T cells in healthy people across ages. Using its own MiXCR run on the 5' RACE reads, TCRdb lists one record per CDR3 protein. The sample holds approximately 360,000 distinct CDR3 sequences, approximately 52% seen once. The sample consisted of blood. These receptors originate from a man aged 55 to 69 in good health. CDR3s include the opening cysteine and the closing phenylalanine or tryptophan. Fields, in order: CDR3 length, J gene, V gene, CDR3 protein.

>16|TRBJ2-1|TRBV5-1
CASSPHPEVLRDEQFF
>13|TRBJ2-1|TRBV2
CACSQDSYNEQFF
>14|TRBJ2-7|TRBV7-2
CASSLAGEVGEQYF
>16|TRBJ2-3|TRBV10-3
CAISDGTGASTDTQYF
>13|TRBJ2-1|TRBV25-1
CASRGYLYNEQFF
>13|TRBJ1-2|TRBV12-3/TRBV12-4
CASRETGRYGYTF
>14|TRBJ2-1|TRBV4-1
CASSQDRDSNEQFF
>13|TRBJ2-1|TRBV20-1
CGAGGRAYNEQFF
>14|TRBJ1-1|TRBV2
CASRLQGKNTEAFF
>14|TRBJ1-5|TRBV5-5
CASSAGQSNQPQHF
>13|TRBJ1-2|TRBV7-2
CASSVDRVYGYTF
>16|TRBJ1-3|TRBV12-3/TRBV12-4
CASRSWGDSSGNTIYF
>15|TRBJ2-6|TRBV3-1
CASSPDGGGANVLTF
>15|TRBJ2-1|TRBV4-2
CASSQTPSSYNEQFF
>16|TRBJ2-6|TRBV5-1
CASGLPRASGANVLTF
>14|TRBJ1-2|TRBV7-2
CASSRDSTNYGYTF
>13|NA|TRBV5-1
CASGLVGFGEQYF
>17|TRBJ1-1|TRBV27
CASSLGGGQSRNTEAFF
>14|TRBJ1-2|TRBV6-4
CASSDGQGARGYTF
>18|NA|TRBV7-9
CASSLVGGGVEWSYEQYF
>16|TRBJ1-2|TRBV7-9
CASSLAPQPSLYGYTF
>14|TRBJ1-1|TRBV20-1
CSARREGGNTEAFF
>13|TRBJ1-2|TRBV20-1
CSASEGQRHGYTF
>12|TRBJ2-6|TRBV30
CALGGGANVLTF
>16|TRBJ2-3|TRBV6-5
CASRKNGLRGADTQYF
>14|TRBJ2-5|TRBV10-3
CAISPQGGTETQYF
>13|TRBJ2-3|TRBV20-1
CSARLGSTNTQYF
>17|TRBJ1-1|TRBV20-1
CSARDLGKGGGNTEAFF
>16|TRBJ2-1|TRBV24-1
CATSDPGLAGGNEQFF